These T cell receptor beta chains were read from a single sample in a study of CD8 T cells in ankylosing spondylitis. MiXCR, run by TCRdb on the 5' RACE reads, gives a single entry per CDR3 protein. The sample yields 100,000 to 150,000 distinct CDR3 sequences, under 20% seen once. The sequencing sample was made of blood, either unsorted or a sorted T cell fraction (not recorded which). The receptors here all came from a male donor with ankylosing spondylitis. Each CDR3 is given with its conserved first and last residue. A D gene is named only where the DNA matches it firmly. Rows may omit the clone size; those that give it use once, few, many or a size class.

clone_size,d_call,v_call,j_call,cdr3_aa,cdr3_nt
many,TRBD2,TRBV12-3/TRBV12-4,TRBJ2-1,CASSSRLAGKINDEQFF,TGTGCCAGCAGTTCTAGACTAGCGGGGAAAATCAATGATGAGCAGTTCTTC
few,-,TRBV27,TRBJ2-1,CASSRKAVDEQFF,TGTGCCAGCAGTAGGAAGGCCGTCGATGAGCAGTTCTTC
few,-,TRBV15,TRBJ1-1,CATSQDGGRAFF,TGTGCCACCAGTCAGGACGGGGGGAGAGCTTTCTTT
-,-,TRBV20-1,TRBJ2-1,CSEYSSPSYNEQFF,TGCAGTGAGTATAGTAGTCCCTCCTACAATGAGCAGTTCTTC
-,-,TRBV5-4,TRBJ2-3,CATYGGHPVKDTQYF,TGTGCCACATACGGCGGGCACCCGGTCAAAGATACGCAGTATTTT
-,-,TRBV7-3,TRBJ2-3,CASSPEPIGRSSTDTQYF,TGTGCCAGCAGCCCGGAACCCATCGGCAGATCTAGCACAGATACGCAGTATTTT
many,-,TRBV7-8,TRBJ2-1,CASTPAYSSINEQFF,TGTGCCAGCACCCCTGCGTACAGTTCTATTAATGAGCAGTTCTTC
-,TRBD1,TRBV30,TRBJ2-3,CAWSDTGGLADTQYF,TGTGCCTGGAGTGACACAGGGGGCCTCGCAGATACGCAGTATTTT
-,TRBD2,TRBV7-2,TRBJ2-7,CASSLRASGSYEQYF,TGTGCCAGCAGCTTAAGGGCTAGCGGGTCCTACGAGCAGTACTTC
-,-,TRBV11-2,TRBJ2-6,CASSLDRTAPLGANVLTF,TGTGCCAGCAGCTTAGATCGGACAGCCCCGCTTGGGGCCAACGTCCTGACTTTC
few,TRBD1,TRBV29-1,TRBJ1-2,CSVFEQGADGYTF,TGCAGCGTCTTCGAACAGGGGGCGGATGGCTACACCTTC
few,TRBD2,TRBV27,TRBJ2-7,CASSSDTSGYEQYF,TGTGCCAGCAGTTCGGATACTAGCGGGTACGAGCAGTACTTC
-,TRBD2,TRBV6-5,TRBJ2-1,CASSYFGTSDNNEQFF,TGTGCCAGCAGTTACTTCGGGACTAGCGACAACAATGAGCAGTTCTTC
-,-,TRBV28,TRBJ1-1,CASSLLSMNTEAFF,TGTGCCAGCAGTTTATTGAGTATGAACACTGAAGCTTTCTTT
-,-,TRBV2,TRBJ2-2,CASSGWEDTGELFF,TGTGCCAGCAGTGGTTGGGAGGACACCGGGGAGCTGTTTTTT
few,-,TRBV7-9,TRBJ2-7,CASSSGTTGHEQYF,TGTGCCAGCAGCTCTGGGACAACAGGACACGAGCAGTACTTC
few,-,TRBV28,TRBJ2-7,CASSPHGARTYEQYF,TGTGCCAGCAGTCCGCACGGGGCCCGTACTTACGAGCAGTACTTC
few,-,TRBV6-5,TRBJ2-2,CASSYSDRTGELFF,TGTGCCAGCAGTTACTCGGATAGGACCGGGGAGCTGTTTTTT
-,TRBD2,TRBV11-2,TRBJ2-7,CASSLVPSGSGSYEQYF,TGTGCCAGCAGCTTAGTCCCTAGCGGGAGTGGGTCCTACGAGCAGTACTTC
-,-,TRBV29-1,TRBJ1-6,CSVSARVSPLHF,TGCAGCGTTTCAGCTCGAGTCTCACCCCTCCACTTT
-,-,TRBV2,TRBJ2-5,CASSESGLQETQYF,TGTGCCAGCAGTGAAAGTGGGCTACAAGAGACCCAGTACTTC
-,-,TRBV27,TRBJ1-6,CAIRGSFNSPLHF,TGTGCCATCAGAGGGAGTTTTAATTCACCCCTCCACTTT
few,TRBD1,TRBV19,TRBJ2-1,CASTVGGQGTYNEQFF,TGTGCCAGTACAGTCGGGGGACAGGGGACCTACAATGAGCAGTTCTTC
few,-,TRBV7-2,TRBJ1-1,CASSATLGAEYTEAFF,TGTGCCAGCAGCGCCACTTTGGGGGCGGAATACACTGAAGCTTTCTTT
-,-,TRBV6-1,TRBJ1-2,CASRPRGTDYGYTF,TGTGCCAGCAGACCCCGGGGGACGGACTATGGCTACACCTTC
-,-,TRBV12-3/TRBV12-4,TRBJ2-3,CASNPGTDTQYF,TGTGCCAGCAACCCCGGCACAGATACGCAGTATTTT
few,-,TRBV9,TRBJ1-1,CASSVGEGNTEAFF,TGTGCCAGCAGCGTAGGGGAGGGTAACACTGAAGCTTTCTTT
few,TRBD2,TRBV5-1,TRBJ2-3,CASSFRAGGLGSQYF,TGCGCCAGCAGCTTCAGGGCAGGCGGACTAGGCTCGCAGTATTTT
-,TRBD2,TRBV19,TRBJ2-5,CASSHGTSGRTLQETQYF,TGTGCCAGTAGTCACGGGACTAGCGGGAGGACTCTCCAAGAGACCCAGTACTTC
-,TRBD2,TRBV5-6,TRBJ2-1,CASSLRAGGKYNEQFF,TGTGCCAGCAGCTTGAGGGCGGGAGGGAAATACAATGAGCAGTTCTTC
-,-,TRBV29-1,TRBJ2-3,CSVIPQADLSTDTQYF,TGCAGCGTCATACCTCAGGCTGACCTTAGCACAGATACGCAGTATTTT
-,-,TRBV5-5,TRBJ2-2,CASSLTGPSGELFF,TGTGCCAGCAGCTTGACAGGGCCAAGCGGGGAGCTGTTTTTT
-,-,TRBV3-1,TRBJ2-3,CASSWDRESMSDTQYF,TGTGCCAGCAGCTGGGACCGCGAGTCGATGTCAGATACGCAGTATTTT
many,-,TRBV3-1,TRBJ2-1,CASSQVSALGERFF,TGTGCCAGCAGCCAAGTTTCGGCTTTGGGGGAGCGGTTCTTC
few,-,TRBV20-1,TRBJ2-1,CSAREWGSYNEQFF,TGCAGTGCTAGGGAATGGGGCTCCTACAATGAGCAGTTCTTC
-,TRBD1,TRBV27,TRBJ1-1,CASSRGQQNTEAFF,TGTGCCAGTAGCCGGGGACAGCAAAACACTGAAGCTTTCTTT
-,-,TRBV5-1,TRBJ2-7,CASSVDRDTAPYEQYF,TGCGCCAGCAGCGTTGACCGGGACACGGCCCCCTACGAGCAGTACTTC
-,TRBD2,TRBV28,TRBJ2-6,CASSFLLMPGGSSGANVLTF,TGTGCCAGCAGTTTTCTGCTGATGCCGGGGGGGAGCTCTGGGGCCAACGTCCTGACTTTC
few,TRBD2,TRBV7-3,TRBJ2-3,CASSLKVLTSGRGDTQYF,TGTGCCAGCAGCTTAAAAGTGCTGACTAGCGGGAGGGGAGATACGCAGTATTTT
-,TRBD1,TRBV7-8,TRBJ1-4,CASIPGTGILNEKLFF,TGTGCCAGCATCCCCGGGACAGGGATATTAAATGAAAAACTGTTTTTT
once,-,TRBV7-9,TRBJ2-5,CASSPRQLQETQYF,TGTGCCAGCAGCCCCAGACAGTTGCAAGAGACCCAGTACTTC
-,-,TRBV27,TRBJ1-5,CASSPRWAQPQHF,TGTGCCAGCAGTCCCAGATGGGCTCAGCCCCAGCATTTT
many,-,TRBV15,TRBJ2-1,CATSVGNEQFF,TGTGCCACGAGTGTAGGAAATGAGCAGTTCTTC
-,-,TRBV4-1,TRBJ2-7,CASSHTETYEQYF,TGCGCCAGCAGCCACACGGAAACCTACGAGCAGTACTTC
-,TRBD2,TRBV2,TRBJ2-3,CASSQLAGGHDTQYF,TGTGCCAGCAGTCAACTAGCGGGAGGGCACGATACGCAGTATTTT
-,TRBD1,TRBV13,TRBJ2-3,CASSPRDRDTDTQYF,TGTGCCAGCAGCCCACGGGACAGGGATACAGATACGCAGTATTTT
few,TRBD2,TRBV29-1,TRBJ2-7,CSVERSGSLPYEQYF,TGCAGCGTTGAACGAAGCGGGAGTCTTCCCTACGAGCAGTACTTC
many,-,TRBV7-9,TRBJ2-1,CASSLVGDEQFF,TGTGCCAGCAGCTTAGTTGGGGATGAGCAGTTCTTC
many,-,TRBV19,TRBJ1-2,CASSIDGYGYTF,TGTGCCAGTAGTATAGATGGCTATGGCTACACCTTC
many,TRBD1,TRBV29-1,TRBJ2-3,CSVEDRRQGLDTQYF,TGCAGCGTTGAAGATAGGAGACAGGGTCTAGATACGCAGTATTTT
-,-,TRBV29-1,TRBJ2-7,CSVEERGGRYEQYF,TGCAGCGTTGAAGAACGGGGAGGACGCTACGAGCAGTACTTC
many,-,TRBV7-3,TRBJ1-1,CASSKTANTEAFF,TGTGCCAGCAGTAAGACAGCGAACACTGAAGCTTTCTTT
-,TRBD1,TRBV13,TRBJ2-1,CASSGSQGDNEQFF,TGTGCCAGCAGCGGAAGTCAGGGGGACAATGAGCAGTTCTTC
few,TRBD2,TRBV20-1,TRBJ2-3,CSARDLAESTDTQYF,TGCAGTGCTAGAGATCTAGCGGAGAGCACAGATACGCAGTATTTT
few,-,TRBV24-1,TRBJ2-3,CATSDFTADTQYF,TGTGCCACCAGTGATTTCACAGCAGATACGCAGTATTTT
-,TRBD2,TRBV20-1,TRBJ2-1,CSARPKREFYNEQFF,TGCAGTGCTAGACCCAAGCGGGAGTTCTACAATGAGCAGTTCTTC
-,-,TRBV4-1,TRBJ1-1,CASSQGGAGTEAFF,TGCGCCAGCAGCCAAGGTGGGGCGGGCACTGAAGCTTTCTTT